Listed below are T cell receptor beta chains from one sample, sequenced in a study of beta chain features in type 1 diabetes. The repertoire was sequenced with immunoSEQ multiplex PCR; TCRdb's copy has only in-frame clones and lacks some. The sample gives over 150,000 clones, about 9.3% of which show up once; approximately 0.46% is in the top ten. Material for sequencing was central memory CD4+ T cells from blood. The receptor set was obtained from a young man with type 1 diabetes. Each CDR3 is given with its conserved first and last residue. D genes are given only for firm matches. The listing skips clone size in some rows; elsewhere it reads once, few, many or a size class.

D: TRBD1
size: few
V: TRBV7-2
J: TRBJ1-2
CDR3: CASSQGQGRGYTF
DNA: TGTGCCAGCAGCCAGGGACAGGGAAGGGGCTACACCTTC

D: .
size: .
V: TRBV6-6
J: TRBJ2-7
CDR3: CASSYRDSYYEQYF
DNA: TGTGCCAGCAGTTACAGGGACTCCTACTACGAGCAGTACTTC

D: TRBD1
size: .
V: TRBV2
J: TRBJ2-3
CDR3: CASRVDRGTQYF
DNA: TGTGCCAGCAGGGTTGACAGGGGCACGCAGTATTTT

D: .
size: many
V: TRBV2
J: TRBJ1-1
CDR3: CASSAGEYTEAFF
DNA: TGTGCCAGCAGTGCAGGGGAATACACTGAAGCTTTCTTT

D: .
size: few
V: TRBV28
J: TRBJ2-1
CDR3: CASRGSVSQREQFF
DNA: TGTGCCAGCAGAGGGTCAGTCTCTCAGCGGGAGCAGTTCTTC

D: .
size: few
V: TRBV4-3
J: TRBJ2-7
CDR3: CASSQDFAAGIYEQYF
DNA: TGCGCCAGCAGCCAAGATTTCGCGGCAGGGATTTACGAGCAGTACTTC

D: .
size: .
V: TRBV7-3
J: TRBJ2-7
CDR3: CASSLRRGYEQYF
DNA: TGTGCCAGCAGCTTAAGGAGGGGCTACGAGCAGTACTTC

D: TRBD2
size: few
V: TRBV5-5
J: TRBJ2-7
CDR3: CASGVFSGSYEQYF
DNA: TGTGCCAGCGGGGTGTTCAGCGGGAGCTACGAGCAGTACTTC

D: .
size: .
V: TRBV4-1
J: TRBJ2-1
CDR3: CASSQDPGRNEQFF
DNA: TGCGCCAGCAGCCAAGATCCAGGGCGCAATGAGCAGTTCTTC

D: TRBD1
size: .
V: TRBV7-2
J: TRBJ1-5
CDR3: CASSLVGTGDQPQHF
DNA: TGTGCCAGCAGCTTAGTAGGGACAGGGGATCAGCCCCAGCATTTT

D: .
size: few
V: TRBV6-1
J: TRBJ2-1
CDR3: CASSEESRGFYNEQFF
DNA: TGTGCCAGCAGTGAAGAGTCTAGGGGATTCTACAATGAGCAGTTCTTC

D: TRBD2
size: few
V: TRBV28
J: TRBJ2-2
CDR3: CASCGRNTGELFF
DNA: TGTGCCAGCTGCGGGAGGAACACCGGGGAGCTGTTTTTT

D: .
size: .
V: TRBV30
J: TRBJ1-4
CDR3: CAWGQSNEKLFF
DNA: TGTGCCTGGGGACAGAGTAATGAAAAACTGTTTTTT

D: .
size: .
V: TRBV5-1
J: TRBJ1-2
CDR3: CASSLDFQGIYGYTF
DNA: TGCGCCAGCAGCTTGGATTTTCAGGGAATCTATGGCTACACCTTC

D: .
size: .
V: TRBV29-1
J: TRBJ2-7
CDR3: CSPARGYEQYF
DNA: TGCAGCCCGGCCAGGGGCTACGAGCAGTACTTC

D: .
size: few
V: TRBV2
J: TRBJ1-1
CDR3: CASSEVVGREGEAFF
DNA: TGTGCCAGCAGTGAAGTTGTAGGGAGGGAGGGTGAAGCTTTCTTT

D: .
size: few
V: TRBV19
J: TRBJ2-2
CDR3: CASSIRRGRPLGGELFF
DNA: TGTGCCAGTAGTATAAGAAGGGGTCGACCTCTCGGCGGGGAGCTGTTTTTT

D: .
size: .
V: TRBV28
J: TRBJ2-1
CDR3: CASSLFPGNEQFF
DNA: TGTGCCAGCAGTTTATTTCCGGGCAATGAGCAGTTCTTC

D: .
size: .
V: TRBV4-1
J: TRBJ2-5
CDR3: CASSQATAQETQYF
DNA: TGCGCCAGCAGCCAAGCGACAGCTCAAGAGACCCAGTACTTC

D: .
size: many
V: TRBV29-1
J: TRBJ2-5
CDR3: CSVGAYQETQYF
DNA: TGCAGCGTTGGGGCGTACCAAGAGACCCAGTACTTC

D: .
size: .
V: TRBV7-2
J: TRBJ2-3
CDR3: CASSSYTGSRTDTQYF
DNA: TGTGCCAGCAGCTCCTATACAGGGTCCCGCACAGATACGCAGTATTTT

D: .
size: .
V: TRBV9
J: TRBJ1-1
CDR3: CASSPWGRANTEAFF
DNA: TGTGCCAGCAGCCCTTGGGGCAGGGCAAACACTGAAGCTTTCTTT

D: TRBD1
size: few
V: TRBV7-8
J: TRBJ2-1
CDR3: CASSLAYGNRGNEQFF
DNA: TGTGCCAGCAGCTTAGCGTATGGCAACAGGGGCAATGAGCAGTTCTTC

D: TRBD1
size: .
V: TRBV5-6
J: TRBJ1-2
CDR3: CASRRTGGGDGYTF
DNA: TGTGCCAGCAGGCGGACAGGGGGAGGGGATGGCTACACCTTC

D: TRBD2
size: few
V: TRBV7-3
J: TRBJ2-5
CDR3: CASRSNLAGASETQYF
DNA: TGTGCCAGCAGGTCGAACCTAGCGGGAGCATCAGAGACCCAGTACTTC

D: .
size: few
V: TRBV5-1
J: TRBJ1-1
CDR3: CASSTGQPEAFF
DNA: TGCGCCAGCAGCACCGGACAGCCTGAAGCTTTCTTT

D: .
size: .
V: TRBV6-5
J: TRBJ2-5
CDR3: CASSKRQLQETQYF
DNA: TGTGCCAGCAGTAAACGACAGCTACAAGAGACCCAGTACTTC

D: .
size: few
V: TRBV7-9
J: TRBJ2-7
CDR3: CASTKTLGPAREQYF
DNA: TGTGCCAGCACCAAGACCCTGGGCCCTGCCAGGGAGCAGTACTTC

D: .
size: few
V: TRBV5-1
J: TRBJ1-2
CDR3: CASSLAPDRYGYTF
DNA: TGCGCCAGCAGCTTGGCGCCCGATAGATATGGCTACACCTTC

D: .
size: few
V: TRBV7-3
J: TRBJ2-1
CDR3: CASSPPGGGSNEQFF
DNA: TGTGCCAGCAGCCCCCCCGGCGGGGGCTCCAATGAGCAGTTCTTC

D: TRBD1
size: few
V: TRBV11-1
J: TRBJ2-5
CDR3: CASSSDRGQETQYF
DNA: TGTGCCAGCAGCTCGGACAGGGGGCAAGAGACCCAGTACTTC

D: .
size: .
V: TRBV9
J: TRBJ2-1
CDR3: CASSVSVVSPNEQFF
DNA: TGTGCCAGCAGCGTAAGTGTAGTGTCTCCCAATGAGCAGTTCTTC

D: .
size: .
V: TRBV4-3
J: TRBJ1-1
CDR3: CASSQDLRAWTEAFF
DNA: TGCGCCAGCAGCCAAGATCTGAGGGCATGGACTGAAGCTTTCTTT

D: .
size: .
V: TRBV30
J: TRBJ1-2
CDR3: CAWRINRFGGYTF
DNA: TGTGCCTGGAGGATCAACAGGTTTGGTGGCTACACCTTC

D: .
size: .
V: TRBV2
J: TRBJ2-3
CDR3: CASSAGGTDTQYF
DNA: TGTGCCAGCAGTGCAGGGGGCACAGATACGCAGTATTTT

D: .
size: .
V: TRBV7-3
J: TRBJ2-5
CDR3: CASSSSGLGGETQYF
DNA: TGTGCCAGCAGCTCCTCAGGGTTGGGGGGAGAGACCCAGTACTTC

D: TRBD1
size: .
V: TRBV28
J: TRBJ2-5
CDR3: CASSPVQGAGEETQYF
DNA: TGTGCCAGCAGTCCCGTACAGGGGGCCGGAGAAGAGACCCAGTACTTC

D: .
size: .
V: TRBV30
J: TRBJ1-5
CDR3: CAWSPRGNQPQHF
DNA: TGTGCCTGGAGTCCCCGGGGAAATCAGCCCCAGCATTTT

D: TRBD2
size: .
V: TRBV19
J: TRBJ2-3
CDR3: CASRAGGGDTQYF
DNA: TGTGCCAGTCGGGCGGGAGGAGGAGATACGCAGTATTTT

D: .
size: many
V: TRBV7-2
J: TRBJ2-2
CDR3: CASSLEQGVDTGELFF
DNA: TGTGCCAGCAGCTTAGAACAAGGAGTCGACACCGGGGAGCTGTTTTTT

D: TRBD1
size: .
V: TRBV18
J: TRBJ1-1
CDR3: CASSQQGPEAFF
DNA: TGTGCCAGCTCGCAACAGGGGCCTGAAGCTTTCTTT

D: .
size: .
V: TRBV2
J: TRBJ2-1
CDR3: CASSERDYEQFF
DNA: TGTGCCAGCAGTGAGAGGGATTATGAGCAGTTCTTC

D: TRBD1
size: .
V: TRBV7-2
J: TRBJ1-5
CDR3: CASSSQGGNQPQHF
DNA: TGTGCCAGCAGCTCACAGGGGGGCAATCAGCCCCAGCATTTT

D: .
size: few
V: TRBV28
J: TRBJ2-2
CDR3: CASARRGITGELFF
DNA: TGTGCCAGCGCCCGACGGGGGATCACCGGGGAGCTGTTTTTT

D: .
size: .
V: TRBV28
J: TRBJ1-2
CDR3: CASSYLGDGYTF
DNA: TGTGCCAGCAGTTACCTCGGGGATGGCTACACCTTC

D: .
size: .
V: TRBV5-4
J: TRBJ2-1
CDR3: CASSRRGDEQFF
DNA: TGCGCCAGCAGCCGCCGGGGAGATGAGCAGTTCTTC

D: .
size: .
V: TRBV9
J: TRBJ2-5
CDR3: CASSPQTGQETQYF
DNA: TGTGCCAGCAGCCCCCAGACAGGCCAAGAGACCCAGTACTTC

D: .
size: few
V: TRBV28
J: TRBJ1-3
CDR3: CASSLWGGEAGNTIYF
DNA: TGTGCCAGCAGTTTATGGGGAGGGGAGGCTGGAAACACCATATATTTT

D: TRBD2
size: .
V: TRBV5-1
J: TRBJ2-3
CDR3: CASSLTPAGADTQYF
DNA: TGCGCCAGCAGCTTGACCCCCGCGGGAGCAGATACGCAGTATTTT

D: TRBD1
size: .
V: TRBV14
J: TRBJ2-7
CDR3: CASSQDLGQGDSYEQYF
DNA: TGTGCCAGCAGCCAAGATCTCGGACAGGGGGATTCCTACGAGCAGTACTTC

D: .
size: .
V: TRBV18
J: TRBJ2-1
CDR3: CASSPPSYNEQFF
DNA: TGTGCCAGCTCACCACCATCGTACAATGAGCAGTTCTTC

D: .
size: .
V: TRBV5-6
J: TRBJ1-2
CDR3: CASKVGQGQYGYTF
DNA: TGTGCCAGCAAGGTGGGACAAGGGCAATATGGCTACACCTTC

D: TRBD1
size: .
V: TRBV18
J: TRBJ1-5
CDR3: CASSKGQNQPQHF
DNA: TGTGCCAGCTCAAAGGGACAGAATCAGCCCCAGCATTTT